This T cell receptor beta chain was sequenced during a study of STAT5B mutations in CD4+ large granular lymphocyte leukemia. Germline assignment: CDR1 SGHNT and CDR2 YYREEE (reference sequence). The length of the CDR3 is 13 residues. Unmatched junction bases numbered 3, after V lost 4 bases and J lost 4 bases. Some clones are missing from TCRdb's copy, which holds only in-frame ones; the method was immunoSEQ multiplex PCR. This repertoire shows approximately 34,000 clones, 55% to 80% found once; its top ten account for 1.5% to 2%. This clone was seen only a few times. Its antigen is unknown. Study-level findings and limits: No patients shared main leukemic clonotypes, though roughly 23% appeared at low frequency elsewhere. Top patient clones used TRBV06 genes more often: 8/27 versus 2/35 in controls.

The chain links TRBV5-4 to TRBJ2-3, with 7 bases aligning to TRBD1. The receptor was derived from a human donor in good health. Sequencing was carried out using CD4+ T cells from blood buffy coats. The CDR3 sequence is CASSPQGADTQYF. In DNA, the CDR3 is TGTGCCAGCAGCCCCCAGGGGGCAGATACGCAGTATTTT.